Presented here are 25 T cell receptor beta chains from one specimen sequenced in a study of blood T cell repertoires in COVID-19. The data were produced by immunoSEQ multiplex PCR, yet TCRdb's version contains in-frame clones alone and is incomplete. Here the sample spans 75,000 to 90,000 clones, around 90% being singletons. The source material was peripheral blood. The receptor set was obtained from a man younger than 30 with COVID-19, enrolled during active disease.

This clone appeared once. The chain employs TRBV30 and TRBJ1-5; the D is unclear. The CDR3 contains 12 residues. Trimming removed 0 bases from V and 9 bases from J, with 9 bases in between. Germline-derived CDR1 and CDR2 are GTSNPN and SVGIG (reference sequence). The CDR3 loop reads CAWSVREGPQHF. The CDR3 DNA reads TGTGCCTGGAGTGTTCGGGAGGGGCCCCAGCATTTT.

This clone showed up just once. The chain has TRBV15 and TRBJ2-2; D is unresolved. Trimming stripped 4 bases from V and 4 bases from J, with 7 bases between. The germline CDR1 and CDR2 sequences are LNHNV and YYDKDF (reference sequence). This CDR3 spans 13 amino acids. CDR3 amino acids: CATSKMATGELFF. The CDR3 DNA follows: TGTGCCACCAGCAAAATGGCCACCGGGGAGCTGTTTTTT.

This clone was seen once. The same CDR3 arises from other DNA sequences in this sample as well. The genes are TRBV10-3 and TRBJ2-2; TRBD2 is a possible D gene (6 bases). Germline assignment: CDR1 ENHRY and CDR2 SYGVKD. With 4 bases removed from V and 0 bases from J, the gap between germline ends came to 12 bases. The CDR3 loop spans 16 amino acids. The CDR3 DNA follows: TGTGCCATCAGTGTGGGGGGAACGGCGAACACCGGGGAGCTGTTTTTT. It is translated as CAISVGGTANTGELFF.

This sequence joins TRBV30 and TRBJ1-1; a weak D match, TRBD1 (5 bases). CDR1 and CDR2 from the germline V gene are GTSNPN and SVGIG (reference sequence). Trimming cost V 2 bases and J 6 bases, with 10 bases left between them. The CDR3 covers 12 residues. This chain's CDR3 is CAWSWGVAEAFF. CDR3 bases: TGTGCCTGGAGTTGGGGGGTTGCTGAAGCTTTCTTT.

This clone has just one count. This sequence joins TRBV2 and TRBJ1-5; TRBD1 might be the D (5 bases). V dropped 3 bases and J dropped 0 bases, with 9 bases sitting between them. This CDR3 region has 15 residues. Germline V lookup: CDR1 SNHLY, CDR2 FYNNEI. The CDR3 loop is CASSETEYSNQPQHF. The CDR3 bases are TGTGCCAGCAGTGAGACAGAGTATAGCAATCAGCCCCAGCATTTT.

The V and J genes are TRBV5-1 and TRBJ2-1; D gene unclear. This CDR3 contains 13 residues. Germline lookup yields CDR1 SGHRS and CDR2 YFSETQ. Trimming took 2 bases from V and 9 from J, leaving 12 bases between them. The CDR3 nucleotides are TGCGCCAGCAGCTTTAATCTAGTTCCTGAGCAGTTCTTC. Its protein product is CASSFNLVPEQFF.

The V and J genes are TRBV28 and TRBJ2-3; 10 positions agree with TRBD2. There are 15 residues in the CDR3. Germline-derived CDR1 and CDR2 are MDHEN and SYDVKM. The junction had 3 bases not matched to a gene; V was cut back by 4 bases and J by 2 bases. For the CDR3, the DNA is TGTGCCAGCAGTTCACTAGCGGGGCACACAGATACGCAGTATTTT. Protein product: CASSSLAGHTDTQYF.

The chain combines TRBV5-1 with TRBJ2-5, with TRBD2 matching over 11 bases. After removal of 0 bases from V and 3 bases from J, the junction contained 4 bases not matched to a gene. The CDR3 runs to 16 residues. Germline lookup yields CDR1 SGHRS and CDR2 YFSETQ. The CDR3 here is CASSLVLAGGKETQYF. The DNA for the CDR3 is TGCGCCAGCAGCTTGGTCCTAGCGGGAGGTAAAGAGACCCAGTACTTC. The variable domain in full, with the rest retrieved from reference TRBV5-1 and TRBJ2-5, is KAGVTQTPRYLIKTRGQQVTLSCSPISGHRSVSWYQQTPGQGLQFLFEYFSETQRNKGNFPGRFSGRQFSNSRSEMNVSTLELGDSALYLCASSLVLAGGKETQYFGPGTRLLVL.

The chain uses TRBV13 and TRBJ2-3, with a possible D match to TRBD1 (5 bases). Looked up from germline, CDR1 is PRHDT and CDR2 is FYEKMQ (reference sequence). V lost 2 bases and J 8 bases, leaving 11 bases between the germline ends. The CDR3 is 13 residues long. The CDR3 DNA reads as TGTGCCAGCAGCTTACTGACAGACCGTACGCAGTATTTT. This gives the protein CASSLLTDRTQYF.

V is TRBV4-2 and J is TRBJ1-2; D possibly corresponds to TRBD1 (5 bases). Trimming shortened V by 0 bases and J by 0 bases, and 8 bases separated the two germline ends. CDR1 is LGHNA, CDR2 YNFKEQ, per germline. The CDR3 spans 15 residues. The CDR3: CASSQDDRSNYGYTF. CDR3 DNA: TGTGCCAGCAGCCAAGATGACAGATCTAACTATGGCTACACCTTC.

The chain recombines TRBV15 with TRBJ1-2; 7 positions agree with TRBD1. J lost 4 bases, V lost 3 bases, and 5 bases had no gene match. The CDR3 spans 14 residues. CDR1 LNHNV and CDR2 YYDKDF come from the germline V gene (reference sequence). The CDR3 DNA is TGTGCCACCAGCAGGGACAGGTCGAGCTATGGCTACACCTTC. Protein: CATSRDRSSYGYTF.

The V call is TRBV13, the J call TRBJ1-1; the match to TRBD1 covers 9 bases. CDR3 size: 19 residues. The trim removed 4 bases at V and 4 bases at J, leaving 19 bases unmatched. Germline CDR1 and CDR2: PRHDT and FYEKMQ (reference sequence). CDR3 residues: CASSSPIPPEQGATTEAFF. DNA of the CDR3: TGTGCCAGCAGCTCCCCCATCCCCCCCGAACAGGGGGCGACCACTGAAGCTTTCTTT.

This clone appeared once. The chain joins TRBV11-2 to TRBJ2-7; 10 positions agree with TRBD2. Unmatched junction bases numbered 1, after V lost 6 bases and J lost 2 bases. There are 13 residues in the CDR3. CDR1 is SGHAT and CDR2 is FQNNGV in the germline V gene. The CDR3 DNA follows: TGTGCCAGCAGTAGCGGGAGGACCTACGAGCAGTACTTC. This sequence encodes CASSSGRTYEQYF.

This sequence joins TRBV4-1 and TRBJ2-4; 8 nucleotides align to TRBD2. CDR3 length: 15 residues. V dropped 1 base and J dropped 5; count of bases not matched to a gene: 4. Per germline, CDR1 MGHRA and CDR2 YSYEKL. The CDR3: CASSQAGGPENIQYF. The DNA for the CDR3 is TGCGCCAGCAGCCAAGCGGGAGGGCCGGAAAACATTCAGTACTTC.

V gene TRBV19 combines with J gene TRBJ1-1, with a weak D call TRBD1 (6 bases). This CDR3 has 13 residues. Germline assignment: CDR1 LNHDA and CDR2 SQIVND (reference sequence). V lost 3 bases and J lost 5, with 10 bases in between. In nucleotides, the CDR3 is TGTGCCAGTAGTATCAGGGGTGAGACTGAAGCTTTCTTT. It is translated as CASSIRGETEAFF.

This clone was seen more than once but under ten times. The CDR3 DNA follows: TGCGCCAGCAGTGGCACCGGGACATTGCCTTACGAGCAGTACTTC. This translates into CASSGTGTLPYEQYF. This sequence joins TRBV10-1 and TRBJ2-7, with D possibly TRBD1 on 6 matching bases. Germline V gene lookup returns CDR1 WNHNN and CDR2 SYGVQD (reference sequence). The length of the CDR3 is 15 residues. Deletions cut 4 bases from V and 4 bases from J, with 17 bases between.

This chain connects TRBV24-1 to TRBJ2-1; 8 bases are shared with TRBD2. CDR3 length: 14 amino acids. With V trimmed by 7 bases and J by 7 bases, 8 bases remained unmatched. CDR1 is KGHDR and CDR2 is SFDVKD in the germline V gene. The CDR3 nucleotides are TGTGCCACCAGCCCAGGGACTAGTGGTAATGAGCAGTTCTTC. Protein: CATSPGTSGNEQFF.

This sequence joins TRBV9 and TRBJ2-1, with 11 positions matching TRBD2. The CDR3 length is 17 residues. Trimming at V came to 3 bases and at J to 7 bases, leaving 12 bases not matched to a gene. Germline CDR1 and CDR2: SGDLS and YYNGEE. The CDR3 protein is CASSAGLAGGPVNEQFF. CDR3 DNA sequence: TGTGCCAGCAGCGCGGGTTTAGCGGGAGGGCCAGTGAATGAGCAGTTCTTC.

The J gene is TRBJ1-4, the V gene TRBV6-5, with D possibly TRBD1 on 5 matching bases. Trimming took 0 bases from V and 3 from J, leaving 11 bases between them. This CDR3 contains 16 residues. CDR1 and CDR2 from the germline V gene are MNHEY and SVGAGI. Here the CDR3 DNA reads TGTGCCAGCAGTTACTCGATTGCACAGGCTAATGAAAAACTGTTTTTT. Its protein product is CASSYSIAQANEKLFF.

Only a few counts were recorded for this clone. This chain connects TRBV6-1 to TRBJ1-2; possible D gene TRBD1, 5 bases. The CDR3 loop spans 13 amino acids. The V end lost 3 bases, the J end lost 3 bases, and 8 bases lay between the germline ends. CDR1 is MNHNS, CDR2 SASEGT, per germline. The CDR3 nucleotides are TGTGCCAGCAGTGAGACAGAGGACTATGGCTACACCTTC. It is translated as CASSETEDYGYTF.

This clone was found a few times. J is TRBJ2-1 and V is TRBV27; D unclear. The germline V gene encodes CDR1 MNHEY and CDR2 SMNVEV (reference sequence). The CDR3 consists of 13 residues. V gave up 7 bases and J gave up 0 bases, with 7 bases separating them. CDR3 in amino acids: CASMRGSYNEQFF. CDR3 coding DNA: TGTGCCAGCATGCGCGGCTCCTACAATGAGCAGTTCTTC.

The genes are TRBV9 and TRBJ1-5, with a possible D match to TRBD1 (5 bases). Germline V gene data show CDR1 as SGDLS and CDR2 as YYNGEE. Trimming cost V 4 bases and J 1 base, with 9 bases left between them. This CDR3 region has 14 residues. CDR3 DNA: TGTGCCAGCAGCCGGACACTGAGCAATCAGCCCCAGCATTTT. The encoded protein is CASSRTLSNQPQHF. The variable domain in full, completed from reference TRBV9 and TRBJ1-5, reads DSGVTQTPKHLITATGQRVTLRCSPRSGDLSVYWYQQSLDQGLQFLIQYYNGEERAKGNILERFSAQQFPDLHSELNLSSLELGDSALYFCASSRTLSNQPQHFGDGTRLSIL.

The chain carries TRBV19 and TRBJ2-3; the D is unclear. CDR3 size: 16 residues. Trimming left V 5 bases short and J 1 base short, with 16 bases between. Germline values: CDR1 LNHDA, CDR2 SQIVND (reference sequence). The DNA for the CDR3 is TGTGCCAGTAGTGGTTACACGTTTCTTGGCACAGATACGCAGTATTTT. This encodes CASSGYTFLGTDTQYF.

The chain is built from TRBV19 and TRBJ2-7; the match to TRBD1 covers 9 bases. The CDR3 totals 13 residues. Per the germline V gene, CDR1 is LNHDA and CDR2 is SQIVND (reference sequence). V dropped 5 bases and J dropped 2; count of bases not matched to a gene: 1. The CDR3 loop is CASSRDRAYEQYF. The CDR3 coding sequence is TGTGCCAGTAGTCGGGACAGGGCCTACGAGCAGTACTTC.

The V gene is TRBV27, the J gene TRBJ2-4, with D unresolved. The germline gives CDR1 MNHEY, CDR2 SMNVEV (reference sequence). This CDR3 spans 14 amino acids. V was pared by 5 bases and J by 0 bases, with 8 bases between. Written as DNA, the CDR3 is TGTGCCAGCAGTATAGCTCTAGCCAAAAACATTCAGTACTTC. Encoded protein: CASSIALAKNIQYF.